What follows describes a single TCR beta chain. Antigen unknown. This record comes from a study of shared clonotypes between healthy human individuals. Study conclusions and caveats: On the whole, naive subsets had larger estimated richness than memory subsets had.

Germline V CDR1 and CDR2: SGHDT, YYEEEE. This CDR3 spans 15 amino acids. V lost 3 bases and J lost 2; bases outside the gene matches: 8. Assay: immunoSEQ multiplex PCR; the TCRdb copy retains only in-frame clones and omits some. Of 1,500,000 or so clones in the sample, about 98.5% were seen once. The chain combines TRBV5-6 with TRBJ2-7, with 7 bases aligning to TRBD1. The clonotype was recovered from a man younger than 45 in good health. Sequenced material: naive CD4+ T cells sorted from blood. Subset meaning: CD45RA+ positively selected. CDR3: CASSSELGTAYEQYF. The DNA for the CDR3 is TGTGCCAGCAGCTCGGAGTTAGGGACAGCCTACGAGCAGTACTTC.